Presented here are 20 T cell receptor beta chains from one specimen sequenced in a study of blood T cell repertoires in COVID-19. Here immunoSEQ multiplex PCR was the method, and the copy in TCRdb shows in-frame clones only, minus some. The sample holds about 120,000 clones; approximately 90% are singletons and the top ten take less than 5.5%. The sequenced material came from peripheral blood. The receptors stem from a man between 60 and 75 years old with COVID-19, enrolled during active disease.

V usage is TRBV5-4 and J usage is TRBJ2-5; possible D gene TRBD1, 5 bases. Germline-derived CDR1 and CDR2 are SGHNT and YYREEE (reference sequence). V lost 4 bases to trimming and J lost 5 bases, with 12 bases between them. There are 13 residues in the CDR3. The chain's CDR3 is CASSGAQVETQYF. The CDR3 bases are TGTGCCAGCAGCGGGGCACAGGTGGAGACCCAGTACTTC.

In its sample, this clone was seen once. CDR3 protein: CASSIELGDREAFF. In DNA form, the CDR3 reads TGTGCCAGTAGTATAGAATTGGGAGACAGGGAAGCTTTCTTT. The V and J genes are TRBV19 and TRBJ1-1; possibly TRBD1 for D (6 bases). CDR1 and CDR2 from the germline V gene are LNHDA and SQIVND (reference sequence). The CDR3 is 14 residues long. The V and J ends lost 0 bases and 8 bases respectively, with 13 bases between them.

This rearrangement joins TRBV6-5 to TRBJ1-2, with D possibly being TRBD1 (5 bases). This CDR3 contains 14 residues. Trimming removed 7 bases from V and 0 bases from J, with 12 bases in between. The germline V gene encodes CDR1 MNHEY and CDR2 SVGAGI. Written as DNA, the CDR3 is TGTGCCAGCACCCGACAGCCTACTAACTATGGCTACACCTTC. This codes for CASTRQPTNYGYTF.

The V call is TRBV28, the J call TRBJ1-2, with 10 bases identical to TRBD1. From germline, CDR1 is MDHEN and CDR2 SYDVKM. CDR3 length equals 13 residues. After removal of 8 bases from V and 2 bases from J, the junction contained 2 bases not matched to a gene. CDR3 region: CASVGQGNYGYTF. CDR3 DNA: TGTGCCAGCGTGGGACAGGGGAACTATGGCTACACCTTC.

The V gene is TRBV5-4, the J gene TRBJ2-2, with D perhaps matching TRBD2 (7 bases). In germline, CDR1 is SGHNT, CDR2 YYREEE (reference sequence). Trimming stripped 0 bases from V and 4 bases from J, with 13 bases between. The CDR3 extends over 16 amino acids. The CDR3 region is CASSLVRGRSTGELFF. CDR3 in DNA: TGTGCCAGCAGCTTGGTGCGGGGGCGAAGCACCGGGGAGCTGTTTTTT.

This clone was seen a single time. This chain uses TRBV29-1 with TRBJ1-3, with D perhaps matching TRBD1 (6 bases). Deletions cut 3 bases from V and 5 bases from J, with 11 bases between. The CDR3 totals 13 residues. Germline V gene data show CDR1 as SQVTM and CDR2 as ANQGSEA. The DNA for the CDR3 is TGCAGCGTTGAGGGCCAGGGGAGAAACACCATATATTTT. Residues: CSVEGQGRNTIYF.

The chain carries TRBV3-1 (or the pseudogene TRBV3-2) and TRBJ2-7; the match to TRBD1 covers 7 bases. CDR1 is LGHDT and CDR2 is YNNKEL in the germline V gene (reference sequence). The CDR3 consists of 14 residues. Unmatched junction bases numbered 4, after V lost 3 bases and J lost 2 bases. CDR3 protein: CASSHGTDTYEQYF. Written as DNA, the CDR3 is TGTGCCAGCAGCCACGGGACAGACACCTACGAGCAGTACTTC.

The V and J genes are TRBV5-4 and TRBJ2-7; possible D gene TRBD1, 5 bases. Trimming took 0 bases from V and 2 from J, leaving 12 bases between them. The CDR3 is 15 residues long. Germline values: CDR1 SGHNT, CDR2 YYREEE (reference sequence). In DNA, the CDR3 is TGTGCCAGCAGCTTGGGGGGCAGCCTGACCTACGAGCAGTACTTC. Amino acid sequence: CASSLGGSLTYEQYF.

CDR3 protein: CAWSRRVGSTDTQYF. CDR3 coding DNA: TGTGCCTGGAGCCGCAGGGTTGGAAGCACAGATACGCAGTATTTT. The chain joins TRBV30 to TRBJ2-3, with a possible D match to TRBD1 (5 bases). Germline CDR1 and CDR2: GTSNPN and SVGIG (reference sequence). The CDR3 length is 15 residues. V lost 3 bases and J lost 0, with 13 bases in between.

V and J are TRBV12-3 or TRBV12-4 and TRBJ1-1; D uncertain. The V end lost 6 bases, the J end lost 5 bases, and 10 bases lay between the germline ends. The CDR3 runs to 12 residues. CDR3 DNA: TGTGCCAGCAGCTTTGAGGGAACTGAAGCTTTCTTT. It specifies CASSFEGTEAFF.

Notes on this clone: Other DNA sequences of this sample code for an identical CDR3. The rearrangement uses TRBV5-1 and TRBJ2-7; maybe TRBD2 (5 bases). The CDR3 totals 11 residues. Germline V gives CDR1 SGHRS, CDR2 YFSETQ. Trimming left V 5 bases short and J 7 bases short, with 10 bases between. CDR3: CASSSRREQYF. The CDR3 DNA reads TGCGCCAGCAGTAGCAGGAGGGAGCAGTACTTC.

The chain couples TRBV9 to TRBJ2-2; perhaps TRBD1 as D (5 bases). From germline, CDR1 is SGDLS and CDR2 YYNGEE. V was cut by 0 bases and J by 4 bases, with 19 bases left in between. The CDR3 consists of 18 residues. The CDR3 spells CASSVGRGEATFTGELFF. The CDR3 nucleotides are TGTGCCAGCAGCGTAGGAAGGGGTGAGGCGACTTTCACCGGGGAGCTGTTTTTT. Full variable domain (outside the CDR3, taken from reference TRBV9 and TRBJ2-2): DSGVTQTPKHLITATGQRVTLRCSPRSGDLSVYWYQQSLDQGLQFLIQYYNGEERAKGNILERFSAQQFPDLHSELNLSSLELGDSALYFCASSVGRGEATFTGELFFGEGSRLTVL.

This rearrangement joins TRBV28 to TRBJ2-7, with 10 bases identical to TRBD1. CDR1 MDHEN and CDR2 SYDVKM come from the germline V gene. There are 16 residues in the CDR3. V lost 3 bases, J lost 2 bases, and 7 bases stayed unmatched. Here the CDR3 reads CASSFRGQGLAYEQYF. The CDR3 DNA reads TGTGCCAGCAGTTTCCGGGGACAGGGGCTAGCCTACGAGCAGTACTTC. Variable domain in full (rest from reference TRBV28 and TRBJ2-7): DVKVTQSSRYLVKRTGEKVFLECVQDMDHENMFWYRQDPGLGLRLIYFSYDVKMKEKGDIPEGYSVSREKKERFSLILESASTNQTSMYLCASSFRGQGLAYEQYFGPGTRLTVT.

The genes are TRBV6-5 and TRBJ2-3, with D possibly being TRBD2 (5 bases). The CDR3 extends over 14 amino acids. The V gene's germline CDR1 is MNHEY and CDR2 SVGAGI. V lost 2 bases, J lost 6 bases, and 12 bases lay in between. CDR3 region: CASSYTRVSDTQYF. In DNA form, the CDR3 reads TGTGCCAGCAGTTACACGAGGGTCTCCGATACGCAGTATTTT.

This clone was counted once. The rearrangement joins TRBV5-1 to TRBJ2-1; 7 nucleotides line up with TRBD1. V lost 7 bases, J lost 7 bases, and 14 bases stayed unmatched. Germline values: CDR1 SGHRS, CDR2 YFSETQ. CDR3 length: 15 residues. CDR3 region: CASGEGASLSNEQFF. Here the CDR3 DNA reads TGCGCCAGCGGCGAGGGGGCTTCCCTGAGTAATGAGCAGTTCTTC.

V usage is TRBV2 and J usage is TRBJ1-1; the D is unclear. Trimming removed 8 bases at V and 1 base at J, with 8 bases between. Germline lookup yields CDR1 SNHLY and CDR2 FYNNEI. This CDR3 is 12 amino acids long. CDR3 sequence reads: CASGLPNTEAFF. DNA for the CDR3: TGTGCCAGCGGACTCCCGAACACTGAAGCTTTCTTT.

The chain recombines TRBV6-5 with TRBJ2-2; D is undetermined. CDR3 length: 12 amino acids. The ends were cut back, 6 bases at V and 2 bases at J, with 4 bases in the middle. CDR1 and CDR2 (germline): MNHEY, SVGAGI. The CDR3 spells CASSHNTGELFF. CDR3 DNA: TGTGCCAGCAGCCATAACACCGGGGAGCTGTTTTTT.

This clone came up a few times. The J gene is TRBJ2-7, the V gene TRBV2; 13 bases line up with TRBD2. Germline lookup yields CDR1 SNHLY and CDR2 FYNNEI. The CDR3 consists of 18 residues. V was pared by 1 base and J by 0 bases, with 6 bases of the junction left unmatched. CDR3 DNA: TGTGCCAGCAGTGAAGGTCTACTAGCGGGGGGGGTCTCCTACGAGCAGTACTTC. Translated: CASSEGLLAGGVSYEQYF.

V is TRBV7-2 and J is TRBJ1-2; D is undetermined. Trimming shortened V by 2 bases and J by 8 bases, and 12 bases separated the two germline ends. The CDR3 runs to 13 residues. Germline V gene sequence: CDR1 SGHTA, CDR2 FQGNSA. Here the CDR3 reads CASSLFAAPGYTF. The CDR3 DNA reads as TGTGCCAGCAGCTTATTTGCGGCACCCGGCTACACCTTC.

Written as DNA, the CDR3 is TGTGCCAGCAGCCGTTACCCAGGTGGATATGGCTACACCTTC. Amino acid sequence: CASSRYPGGYGYTF. The chain employs TRBV7-9 and TRBJ1-2; D is unresolved. The germline CDR1 and CDR2 sequences are SEHNR and FQNEAQ (reference sequence). Deletions cut 5 bases from V and 5 bases from J, with 15 bases between. The CDR3 has 14 amino acids.